The 23 T cell receptor beta chains reported below all come from one sample, sequenced in a study of molecular identifiers for immune sequencing clone quantification. TCRdb analysed the PCR reads with MiXCR anew, one entry per CDR3 protein. The data contain 550,000 to 750,000 distinct CDR3 sequences, about 20% of them singletons. The sequenced material came from naive CD8+ T cells from blood, with Jurkat cell RNA spiked in. Subset described: FACS-sorted CD8+CD4-CCR7+CD45RA+ naive T cells. The receptors originated from a human donor in good health. Some libraries in this study had Jurkat cell RNA spiked in.

The chain's CDR3 is CASSLDTSGDAYNEQFF. CDR3 nucleotides: TGCGCCAGCAGCTTGGATACTAGCGGGGATGCCTACAATGAGCAGTTCTTC. The chain recombines TRBV5-1 with TRBJ2-1, with 10 bases lining up with TRBD2. This CDR3 spans 17 amino acids. Germline CDR1 and CDR2: SGHRS and YFSETQ. The V gene end was trimmed by 0 bases and the J gene end by 2 bases; junction bases not matched to a gene: 5.

J is TRBJ2-1 and V is TRBV12-3 or TRBV12-4; D might be TRBD1 or TRBD2, each matching 5 bases. The CDR3 extends over 13 amino acids. V lost 11 bases, J lost 0 bases, and 11 bases lay in between. CDR3 sequence reads: CAGEGSSYNEQFF. The CDR3 coding sequence is TGTGCCGGCGAGGGGAGCTCCTACAATGAGCAGTTCTTC.

This clonotype has a count of ten or more. The chain carries TRBV20-1 and TRBJ2-3; D gene unclear. CDR1 and CDR2 (germline): DFQATT, SNEGSKA (reference sequence). The V and J ends lost 5 bases and 5 bases respectively, with 14 bases between them. The CDR3 spans 13 residues. Here the CDR3 reads CSASERVRDTQYF. In DNA form, the CDR3 reads TGCAGTGCTTCGGAGCGAGTTAGAGATACGCAGTATTTT.

Only a few counts were recorded for this clonotype. The V and J genes are TRBV12-3 or TRBV12-4 and TRBJ1-3; D call uncertain. V lost 3 bases and J lost 4, with 10 bases in between. The CDR3 is made up of 14 amino acids. Here the CDR3 DNA reads TGTGCCAGCAGTTTCGGCAGTGCCGGAAACACCATATATTTT. Its translation is CASSFGSAGNTIYF.

In nucleotides, the CDR3 is TGTGCCACCCGGACAGCCTATGGCTACACCTTC. Protein: CATRTAYGYTF. The gene calls are TRBV27 and TRBJ1-2; maybe TRBD1 (6 bases). Trimming took 10 bases from V and 4 from J, leaving 10 bases between them. The CDR3 has 11 amino acids. Per germline, CDR1 MNHEY and CDR2 SMNVEV (reference sequence).

This clonotype was detected a few times. The V call is TRBV6-4, the J call TRBJ2-7, with a possible D match to TRBD2 (6 bases). Trimming took off 7 bases at V and 3 bases at J, with 16 bases between the two ends. The CDR3 extends over 14 amino acids. CDR1 and CDR2 from the germline V gene are MRHNA and SNTAGT. CDR3 loop: CASTLNGGDYEQYF. CDR3 coding DNA: TGTGCCAGCACCCTAAATGGCGGGGACTACGAGCAGTACTTC.

Written as DNA, the CDR3 is TGTGCCTGGTCTTTAGGACTAGCAGACTCCTACAATGAGCAGTTCTTC. It codes for CAWSLGLADSYNEQFF. The V gene is TRBV30, the J gene TRBJ2-1; 8 nucleotides agree with TRBD2. After removal of 5 bases from V and 0 bases from J, the junction contained 9 bases not matched to a gene. Germline CDR1 and CDR2: GTSNPN and SVGIG (reference sequence). This CDR3 region has 16 residues.

This clonotype appeared many times. Here the CDR3 reads CASSLVAGGGPDTQYF. The CDR3, as DNA: TGTGCCAGCAGCTTGGTAGCGGGAGGGGGCCCAGATACGCAGTATTTT. The chain is built from TRBV5-8 and TRBJ2-3, with 11 bases that match TRBD2. Germline V CDR1 and CDR2: SGHTS, YDEGEE. CDR3 size: 16 residues. The V gene end was trimmed by 0 bases and the J gene end by 4 bases; junction bases not matched to a gene: 4.

V is TRBV19 and J is TRBJ2-1; tentative D call: TRBD2 (6 bases). CDR1 and CDR2 from the germline V gene are LNHDA and SQIVND (reference sequence). The V and J ends lost 8 bases and 5 bases respectively, with 16 bases between them. This CDR3 is built from 14 residues. CDR3 sequence reads: CASHHGSINNEQFF. DNA for the CDR3: TGTGCCAGTCACCACGGGAGCATAAACAATGAGCAGTTCTTC. The variable domain in full, with the rest retrieved from reference TRBV19 and TRBJ2-1, is DGGITQSPKYLFRKEGQNVTLSCEQNLNHDAMYWYRQDPGQGLRLIYYSQIVNDFQKGDIAEGYSVSREKKESFPLTVTSAQKNPTAFYLCASHHGSINNEQFFGPGTRLTVL.

Remarks on this clonotype: This may stem from a read error, because a much larger clone lies one nucleotide away. The chain combines TRBV9 with TRBJ2-2; 7 nucleotides line up with TRBD1. Germline trimming cut 3 bases from V and 0 bases from J; bases unmatched to any gene: 8. Per germline, CDR1 SGDLS and CDR2 YYNGEE. The CDR3 has 17 amino acids. The chain's CDR3 is CASSAEQGLTNTGELFF. DNA for the CDR3: TGTGCCAGCAGCGCTGAACAGGGGTTGACGAACACCGGGGAGCTGTTTTTT.

This clonotype was counted only a few times. The rearrangement joins TRBV5-3 to TRBJ2-5; 7 bases map to TRBD1. TRBV5-3 is marked as an open reading frame, function uncertain. The ends lost 8 bases at V and 1 base at J; junction bases unmatched: 14. This CDR3 contains 16 residues. Written as DNA, the CDR3 is TGTGCCAGCAGCCTTCGGACAGGAAGGCTCCAAGAGACCCAGTACTTC. It yields the protein CASSLRTGRLQETQYF.

The sample holds many counts of this clonotype. The rearrangement joins TRBV7-3 to TRBJ2-7; tentatively, D is TRBD1 or TRBD2 (5 bases each). From germline, CDR1 is SGHTA and CDR2 FQGTGA. The V gene lost 5 bases and the J gene lost 1 base, with 15 bases spanning the gap. The CDR3 totals 15 residues. Here the CDR3 reads CASSPGAAPSYEQYF. For the CDR3, the DNA is TGTGCCAGCAGCCCCGGGGCTGCCCCTTCCTACGAGCAGTACTTC.

On this clonotype: A read error is possible here, since a much larger clone lies one base away. The missing conserved phenylalanine or tryptophan at the end of this CDR3 makes a read error likely. The chain carries TRBV12-3 or TRBV12-4 and TRBJ1-3; D is uncertain. Trimming removed 6 bases at V and 1 base at J, with 7 bases between. The CDR3 length is 13 residues. CDR3 in amino acids: CASSSGSGNTIYS. The DNA of the CDR3 is TGTGCCAGCAGCAGTGGGTCTGGAAACACCATATATTCT.

This clonotype was observed a few times. The chain recombines TRBV24-1 with TRBJ2-3; 13 nucleotides agree with TRBD2. J lost 0 bases, V lost 5 bases, and 7 bases had no gene match. Germline CDR1 is KGHDR and CDR2 is SFDVKD. The CDR3 is 18 residues long. The CDR3 nucleotides are TGTGCCACCAGTGTGGGGACTAGCGGGACAACTAGCACAGATACGCAGTATTTT. It is translated as CATSVGTSGTTSTDTQYF.

This chain links TRBV6-2 or TRBV6-3 with TRBJ2-1; 11 bases match TRBD2. The length of the CDR3 is 17 residues. V lost 1 base and J lost 7; bases outside the gene matches: 9. Germline CDR1 and CDR2: MNHEY and SVGEGT. The CDR3 nucleotides are TGTGCCAGCAGTTACTTAGTTACTAGCGGGAGAATGAATGAGCAGTTCTTC. This gives the protein CASSYLVTSGRMNEQFF.

In its sample, this clonotype was seen many times. The chain carries TRBV20-1 and TRBJ1-4; no definite D call. This CDR3 is 14 amino acids long. Germline CDR1 DFQATT, CDR2 SNEGSKA (reference sequence). Trimming removed 3 bases from V and 0 bases from J, with 8 bases in between. The CDR3 DNA reads TGCAGTGCTAGGTACAGCACAACTAATGAAAAACTGTTTTTT. Translated: CSARYSTTNEKLFF.

Notes on this clonotype: A read error may explain this, as a much larger clone is one base away. V usage is TRBV9 and J usage is TRBJ2-7; TRBD1 matches at 8 bases. This CDR3 is 15 amino acids long. CDR1 is SGDLS and CDR2 is YYNGEE in the germline V gene. CDR3 nucleotide sequence: TGTGCCAGCAGCGCACAGGGGGTTATCCTCGACGAGCAGTGCTTC. Protein: CASSAQGVILDEQCF.

On this clonotype itself: This sequence may be a read error, since a much larger clone differs from it by one base. The V and J genes are TRBV6-6 and TRBJ2-3; D perhaps matches TRBD2 (6 bases). CDR3 length equals 15 residues. The germline CDR1 and CDR2 sequences are MNHNY and SVGAGI (reference sequence). CDR3: CASSPFGGGSDAQYF. The CDR3 DNA reads as TGTGCCAGCAGCCCCTTCGGTGGGGGGTCAGATGCGCAGTATTTT.

This clonotype was recorded at least ten times. V usage is TRBV10-3 and J usage is TRBJ2-3; no clear D. The V end lost 2 bases, the J end lost 1 base, and 1 base lay between the germline ends. Germline CDR1 is ENHRY and CDR2 is SYGVKD. The CDR3 contains 12 residues. Written as DNA, the CDR3 is TGTGCCATCAGTGAGGGCACAGATACGCAGTATTTT. It codes for CAISEGTDTQYF.

The V call is TRBV3-1, the J call TRBJ2-1; 10 bases line up with TRBD2. V shed 4 bases, J shed 3 bases, and the junction held 6 bases outside the gene matches. Germline lookup yields CDR1 LGHDT and CDR2 YNNKEL (reference sequence). The CDR3 has 16 amino acids. CDR3 coding DNA: TGTGCCAGCAGCCCCTATGCTAGCGGGAGCTACAATGAGCAGTTCTTC. Translated, it gives CASSPYASGSYNEQFF.

To note about this clonotype: A much larger clone differs from this one at a single base, so this may be a read error. V usage is TRBV29-1 and J usage is TRBJ2-7; D might be TRBD1 or TRBD2, each matching 5 bases. This CDR3 has 13 amino acids. Per germline, CDR1 SQVTM and CDR2 ANQGSEA. V was clipped by 4 bases and J by 0 bases, with 10 bases between them. CDR3 in amino acids: CSVGGRYSYEQYF. CDR3 in DNA: TGCAGCGTTGGGGGACGGTACTCCTACGAGCAGTACTTC.

This clonotype was observed a few times. This chain connects TRBV2 to TRBJ1-3, with D perhaps TRBD1 (6 bases). The CDR3 consists of 16 residues. The V end was cut by 4 bases, the J end by 4 bases, with 17 bases between. The V gene's germline CDR1 is SNHLY and CDR2 FYNNEI. The CDR3 protein is CASSGPLTGSGNTIYF. The CDR3 coding sequence is TGTGCCAGCAGTGGGCCGCTTACAGGGTCCGGAAACACCATATATTTT.

This clonotype was observed a few times. The chain employs TRBV19 and TRBJ2-7; D is ambiguous. Trimming pared 7 bases from V and 8 bases from J, leaving 3 bases between. Germline CDR1 reads LNHDA; CDR2 reads SQIVND (reference sequence). This CDR3 comprises 8 residues. The CDR3 sequence: CASTKQYF. Written as DNA, the CDR3 is TGTGCCAGTACCAAGCAGTACTTC. Looking up the rest from reference TRBV19 and TRBJ2-7 gives the full variable domain: DGGITQSPKYLFRKEGQNVTLSCEQNLNHDAMYWYRQDPGQGLRLIYYSQIVNDFQKGDIAEGYSVSREKKESFPLTVTSAQKNPTAFYLCASTKQYFGPGTRLTVT.